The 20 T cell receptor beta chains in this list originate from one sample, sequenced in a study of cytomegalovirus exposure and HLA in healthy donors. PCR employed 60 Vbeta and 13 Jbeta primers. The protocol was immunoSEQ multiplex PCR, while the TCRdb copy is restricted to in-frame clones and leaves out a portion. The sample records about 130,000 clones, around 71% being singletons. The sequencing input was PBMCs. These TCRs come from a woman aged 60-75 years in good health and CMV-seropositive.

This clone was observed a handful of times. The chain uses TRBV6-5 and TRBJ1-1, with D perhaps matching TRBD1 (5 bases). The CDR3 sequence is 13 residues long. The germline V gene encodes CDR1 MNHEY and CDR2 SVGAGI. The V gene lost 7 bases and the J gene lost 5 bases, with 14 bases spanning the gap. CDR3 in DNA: TGTGCCAGCAACTTACCGGGGGTTACTGAAGCTTTCTTT. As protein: CASNLPGVTEAFF.

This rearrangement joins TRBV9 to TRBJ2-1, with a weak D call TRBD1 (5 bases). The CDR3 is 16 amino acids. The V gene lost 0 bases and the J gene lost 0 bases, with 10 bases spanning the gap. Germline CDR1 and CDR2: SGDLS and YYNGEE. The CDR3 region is CASSVGATVSYNEQFF. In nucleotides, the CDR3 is TGTGCCAGCAGCGTAGGGGCGACAGTCTCCTACAATGAGCAGTTCTTC.

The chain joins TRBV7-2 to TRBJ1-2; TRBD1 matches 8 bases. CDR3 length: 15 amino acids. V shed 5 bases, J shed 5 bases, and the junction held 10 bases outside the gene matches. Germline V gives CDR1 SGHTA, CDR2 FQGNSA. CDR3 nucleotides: TGTGCCAGCAGCGCCACACTGGGACAGGATTATGGCTACACCTTC. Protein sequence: CASSATLGQDYGYTF. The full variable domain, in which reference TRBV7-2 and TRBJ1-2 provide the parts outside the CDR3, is GAGVSQSPSNKVTEKGKDVELRCDPISGHTALYWYRQSLGQGLEFLIYFQGNSAPDKSGLPSDRFSAERTGGSVSTLTIQRTQQEDSAVYLCASSATLGQDYGYTFGSGTRLTVV.

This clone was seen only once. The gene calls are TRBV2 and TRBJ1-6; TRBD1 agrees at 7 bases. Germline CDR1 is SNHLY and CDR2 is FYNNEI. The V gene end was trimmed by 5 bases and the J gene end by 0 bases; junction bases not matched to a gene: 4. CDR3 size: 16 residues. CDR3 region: CASSPGQSSYNSPLHF. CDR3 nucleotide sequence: TGTGCCAGCAGTCCGGGACAGAGCTCCTATAATTCACCCCTCCACTTT.

CDR3 sequence: CASSLGTGGEKLFF. In DNA, the CDR3 is TGTGCCAGCAGCTTGGGGACAGGGGGAGAAAAACTGTTTTTT. This chain joins TRBV11-2 and TRBJ1-4, with TRBD1 matching 11 bases. Germline CDR1 is SGHAT and CDR2 is FQNNGV. With V trimmed by 3 bases and J by 8 bases, 2 bases remained unmatched. This CDR3 comprises 14 residues. Full variable domain (outside the CDR3, taken from reference TRBV11-2 and TRBJ1-4): EAGVAQSPRYKIIEKRQSVAFWCNPISGHATLYWYQQILGQGPKLLIQFQNNGVVDDSQLPKDRFSAERLKGVDSTLKIQPAKLEDSAVYLCASSLGTGGEKLFFGSGTQLSVL.

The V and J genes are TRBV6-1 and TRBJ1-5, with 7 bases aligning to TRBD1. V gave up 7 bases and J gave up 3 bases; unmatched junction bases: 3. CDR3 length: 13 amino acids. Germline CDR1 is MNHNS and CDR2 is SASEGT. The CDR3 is CASNGQVNQPQHF. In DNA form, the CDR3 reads TGTGCCAGCAACGGACAGGTCAATCAGCCCCAGCATTTT.

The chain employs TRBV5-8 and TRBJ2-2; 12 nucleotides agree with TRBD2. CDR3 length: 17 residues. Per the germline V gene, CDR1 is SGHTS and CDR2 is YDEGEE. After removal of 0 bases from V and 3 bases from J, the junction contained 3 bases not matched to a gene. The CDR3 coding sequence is TGTGCCAGCAGCTTGGAACTAGCGGGGGGCTACACCGGGGAGCTGTTTTTT. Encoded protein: CASSLELAGGYTGELFF.

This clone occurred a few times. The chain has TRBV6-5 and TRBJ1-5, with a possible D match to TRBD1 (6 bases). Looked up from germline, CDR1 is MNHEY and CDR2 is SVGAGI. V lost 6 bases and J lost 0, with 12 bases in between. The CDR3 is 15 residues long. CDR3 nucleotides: TGTGCCAGCAGCCTAAACAGGGATAGCAATCAGCCCCAGCATTTT. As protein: CASSLNRDSNQPQHF.

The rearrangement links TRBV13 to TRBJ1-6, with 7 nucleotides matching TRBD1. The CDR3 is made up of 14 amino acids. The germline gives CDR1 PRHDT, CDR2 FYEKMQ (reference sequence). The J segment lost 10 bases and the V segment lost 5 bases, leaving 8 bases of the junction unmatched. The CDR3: CASSPSQGRSPLHF. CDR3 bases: TGTGCCAGCAGCCCTTCACAGGGGAGGTCACCCCTCCACTTT.

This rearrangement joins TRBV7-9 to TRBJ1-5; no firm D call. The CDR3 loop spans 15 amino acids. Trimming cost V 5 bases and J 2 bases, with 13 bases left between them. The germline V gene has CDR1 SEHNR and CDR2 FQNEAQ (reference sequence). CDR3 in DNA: TGTGCCAGCAGCCGAAGTCTGGAGGGCAATCAGCCCCAGCATTTT. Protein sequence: CASSRSLEGNQPQHF.

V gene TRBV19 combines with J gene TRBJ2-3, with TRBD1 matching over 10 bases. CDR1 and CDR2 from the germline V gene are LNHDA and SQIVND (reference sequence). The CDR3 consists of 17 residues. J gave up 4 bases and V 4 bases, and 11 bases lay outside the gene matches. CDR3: CASSTFAGTGEADTQYF. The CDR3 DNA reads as TGTGCCAGTAGTACGTTCGCCGGGACAGGGGAGGCAGATACGCAGTATTTT.

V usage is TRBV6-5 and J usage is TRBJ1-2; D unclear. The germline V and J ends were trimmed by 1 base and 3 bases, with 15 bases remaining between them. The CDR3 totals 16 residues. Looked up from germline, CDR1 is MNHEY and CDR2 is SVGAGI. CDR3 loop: CASSYWRPGGHYGYTF. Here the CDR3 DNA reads TGTGCCAGCAGTTACTGGCGGCCCGGCGGGCACTATGGCTACACCTTC.

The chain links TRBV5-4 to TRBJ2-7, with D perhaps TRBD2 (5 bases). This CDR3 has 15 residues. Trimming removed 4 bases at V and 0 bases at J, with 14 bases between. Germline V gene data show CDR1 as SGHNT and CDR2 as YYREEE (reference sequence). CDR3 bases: TGTGCCAGCAGCGTGGACTTAAGAAGCTCCTACGAGCAGTACTTC. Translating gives CASSVDLRSSYEQYF.

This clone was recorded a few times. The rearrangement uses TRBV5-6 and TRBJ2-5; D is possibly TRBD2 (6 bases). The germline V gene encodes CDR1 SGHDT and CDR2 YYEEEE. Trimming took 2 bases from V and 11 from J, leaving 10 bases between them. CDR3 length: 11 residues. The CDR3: CASSFSGEQYF. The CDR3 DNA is TGTGCCAGCAGCTTCTCGGGGGAGCAGTACTTC.

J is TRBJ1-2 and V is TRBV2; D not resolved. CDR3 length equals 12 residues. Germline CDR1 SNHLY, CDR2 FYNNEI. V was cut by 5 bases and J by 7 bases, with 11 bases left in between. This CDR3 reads CASSTDVPGYTF. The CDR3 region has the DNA TGTGCCAGCAGTACAGATGTGCCTGGCTACACCTTC.

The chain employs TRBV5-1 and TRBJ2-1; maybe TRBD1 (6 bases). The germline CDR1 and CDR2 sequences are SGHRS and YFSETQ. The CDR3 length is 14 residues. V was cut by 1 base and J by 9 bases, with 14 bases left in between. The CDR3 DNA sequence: TGCGCCAGCAGCTTGAATGAGGGGGTGCGTGAGCAGTTCTTC. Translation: CASSLNEGVREQFF. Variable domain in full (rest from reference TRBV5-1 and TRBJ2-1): KAGVTQTPRYLIKTRGQQVTLSCSPISGHRSVSWYQQTPGQGLQFLFEYFSETQRNKGNFPGRFSGRQFSNSRSEMNVSTLELGDSALYLCASSLNEGVREQFFGPGTRLTVL.

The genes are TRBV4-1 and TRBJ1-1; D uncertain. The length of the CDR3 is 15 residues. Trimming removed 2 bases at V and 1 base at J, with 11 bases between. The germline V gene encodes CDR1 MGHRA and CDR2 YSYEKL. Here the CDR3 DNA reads TGCGCCAGCAGCCAAAGCCCCGCGGGGAACACTGAAGCTTTCTTT. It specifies CASSQSPAGNTEAFF.

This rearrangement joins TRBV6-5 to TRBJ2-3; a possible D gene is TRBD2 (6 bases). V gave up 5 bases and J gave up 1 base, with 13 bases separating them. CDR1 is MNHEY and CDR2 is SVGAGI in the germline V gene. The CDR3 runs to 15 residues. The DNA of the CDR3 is TGTGCCAGCAGTGTCTCCGGGGGAGGCACAGATACGCAGTATTTT. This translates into CASSVSGGGTDTQYF.

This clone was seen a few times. The chain's CDR3 is CATRGDAYEQYF. CDR3 bases: TGTGCCACGCGGGGGGACGCCTACGAGCAGTACTTC. The chain couples TRBV6-5 to TRBJ2-7, with 8 bases lining up with TRBD2. CDR1 MNHEY and CDR2 SVGAGI come from the germline V gene. This CDR3 is built from 12 residues. The ends lost 10 bases at V and 2 bases at J; junction bases unmatched: 4.

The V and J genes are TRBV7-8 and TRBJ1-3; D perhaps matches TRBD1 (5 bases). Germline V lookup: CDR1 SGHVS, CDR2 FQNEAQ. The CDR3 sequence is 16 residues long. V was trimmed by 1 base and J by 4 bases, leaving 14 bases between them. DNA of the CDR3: TGTGCCAGCAGCTTAGGGGCGGGAAGGGGCGGAAACACCATATATTTT. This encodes CASSLGAGRGGNTIYF.